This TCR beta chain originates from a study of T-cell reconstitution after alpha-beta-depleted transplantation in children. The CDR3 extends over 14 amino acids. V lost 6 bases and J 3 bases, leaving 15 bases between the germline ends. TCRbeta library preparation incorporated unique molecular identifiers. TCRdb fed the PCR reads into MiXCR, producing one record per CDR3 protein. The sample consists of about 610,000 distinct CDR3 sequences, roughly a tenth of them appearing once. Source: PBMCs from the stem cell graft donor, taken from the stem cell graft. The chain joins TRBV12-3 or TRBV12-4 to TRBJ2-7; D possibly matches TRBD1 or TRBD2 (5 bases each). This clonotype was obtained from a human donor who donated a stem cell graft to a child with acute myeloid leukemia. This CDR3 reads CASSHPRDGYEQYF. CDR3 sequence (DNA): TGTGCCAGCAGCCACCCCCGGGACGGCTACGAGCAGTACTTC.